This T cell receptor (beta chain) was sequenced during a study of blood T cell repertoires in COVID-19. About the research overall: Material from acute and convalescent COVID-19 was sourced from the United States, Italy and Spain. T cells, B-cell-depleted T cells, or PBMCs provided the cDNA or gDNA that served as material.

Patients at the Seattle site were enrolled during active infection and followed longitudinally. Original methodology: Reference gene primer amplification in the assay estimated nucleated cell counts. The protocol was immunoSEQ multiplex PCR, while the TCRdb copy is restricted to in-frame clones and leaves out a portion. D and trimming were read from the DNA, whereas the V and J calls and clone size are those reported in that table. The sample gives 200,000 to 250,000 clones, 82% of which show up once; less than 9.5% is in the top ten. The receptor comes from a woman aged 80 or older with COVID-19, enrolled during active disease. Material: peripheral blood.

The CDR3 sequence: CASSPGQTYGYTF. DNA of the CDR3: TGTGCCAGCAGTCCGGGACAGACCTATGGCTACACCTTC. The V call is TRBV6-5, the J call TRBJ1-2; 7 bases are shared with TRBD1. Germline lookup yields CDR1 MNHEY and CDR2 SVGAGI. The CDR3 spans 13 residues. The junction had 4 bases not matched to a gene; V was cut back by 5 bases and J by 4 bases.